Each of the 25 T cell receptor beta chains below was sequenced from the same sample in a study of blood T cells in healthy people across ages. Combining a sample-barcoded 5' primer with a J-beta primer mix, a second PCR ran for roughly 7 to 12 cycles. One entry per CDR3 protein, called by TCRdb with MiXCR from the 5' RACE reads. This table has over a million distinct CDR3 sequences, roughly 45% appearing once. The sample consisted of blood. The receptors were gathered from a young woman in good health.

This clonotype was counted ten times or more. V gene TRBV6-6 combines with J gene TRBJ1-6; 11 bases line up with TRBD1. Germline V gene data show CDR1 as MNHNY and CDR2 as SVGAGI (reference sequence). This CDR3 region has 15 residues. After removal of 3 bases from V and 8 bases from J, the junction contained 3 bases not matched to a gene. The CDR3 spells CASSYGTGGDSPLHF. The CDR3 bases are TGTGCCAGCAGTTATGGGACAGGGGGAGATTCACCCCTCCACTTT.

This clonotype showed up just a few times. The chain is built from TRBV3-1 and TRBJ1-4; no firm D call. Germline CDR1 and CDR2: LGHDT and YNNKEL (reference sequence). This CDR3 spans 16 amino acids. V lost 5 bases and J lost 8, with 21 bases in between. This chain's CDR3 is CASSSRGPILKEKLFF. CDR3 DNA sequence: TGTGCCAGCAGCTCACGAGGACCTATCTTAAAAGAAAAACTGTTTTTT.

The V gene is TRBV7-2, the J gene TRBJ2-3; weak D call: TRBD1 (5 bases). V lost 0 bases, J lost 11 bases, and 12 bases lay in between. Germline loops: CDR1 SGHTA, CDR2 FQGNSA. CDR3 length: 13 amino acids. The CDR3 coding sequence is TGTGCCAGCAGCTTAGCGACAGAGTTTGGGCAGTATTTT. The encoded protein is CASSLATEFGQYF.

This chain connects TRBV6-5 to TRBJ2-1; TRBD1 might be the D (5 bases). The V and J ends lost 5 bases and 5 bases respectively, with 10 bases between them. The germline CDR1 and CDR2 sequences are MNHEY and SVGAGI. The CDR3 is 13 amino acids. This CDR3 reads CASSRQPHNEQFF. For the CDR3, the DNA is TGTGCCAGCAGTAGACAGCCACACAATGAGCAGTTCTTC.

This sequence joins TRBV20-1 and TRBJ1-1; D gene uncertain. The CDR3 sequence is 13 residues long. Trimming pared 2 bases from V and 1 base from J, leaving 8 bases between. CDR1 and CDR2 from the germline V gene are DFQATT and SNEGSKA (reference sequence). The CDR3 bases are TGCAGTGCTAGACGAGTCGGGAACACTGAAGCTTTCTTT. Encoded protein: CSARRVGNTEAFF.

This clonotype has just a few counts. The chain links TRBV15 to TRBJ2-7, with D unclear. Looked up from germline, CDR1 is LNHNV and CDR2 is YYDKDF (reference sequence). This CDR3 is built from 14 residues. V was cut by 0 bases and J by 12 bases, with 18 bases left in between. CDR3 DNA sequence: TGTGCCACCAGCAGAGATCTCGACCAGATCGTCCCGTACTTC. The encoded protein is CATSRDLDQIVPYF.

The chain couples TRBV10-3 to TRBJ2-7; weak D call: TRBD1 (5 bases). The germline V gene encodes CDR1 ENHRY and CDR2 SYGVKD. The CDR3 consists of 11 residues. Trimming shortened V by 8 bases and J by 3 bases, and 8 bases separated the two germline ends. The CDR3 DNA sequence: TGTGCCATCCAGGACAACTACGAGCAGTACTTC. Protein sequence: CAIQDNYEQYF.

The J gene is TRBJ1-2, the V gene TRBV6-5; D is uncertain. From germline, CDR1 is MNHEY and CDR2 SVGAGI. The CDR3 has 15 residues. The V gene lost 0 bases and the J gene lost 0 bases, with 8 bases spanning the gap. This CDR3 reads CASSYSRPANYGYTF. The CDR3 bases are TGTGCCAGCAGTTACTCCAGGCCCGCTAACTATGGCTACACCTTC.

This clonotype was recorded a few times. This chain joins TRBV20-1 and TRBJ1-1; possible D gene TRBD1, 6 bases. V was pared by 5 bases and J by 4 bases, with 14 bases between. CDR1 is DFQATT, CDR2 SNEGSKA, per germline (reference sequence). The CDR3 has 13 residues. Written as DNA, the CDR3 is TGCAGTGCTTACAGGGAGTTGAGCACTGAAGCTTTCTTT. Residues: CSAYRELSTEAFF.

The CDR3 DNA reads as TGTGCCTGGAGTGCGACAGATCGGCAGTTCTTC. Its translation is CAWSATDRQFF. The chain combines TRBV30 with TRBJ2-1, with a weak D call TRBD1 (5 bases). Trimming stripped 1 base from V and 12 bases from J, with 10 bases between. Germline V gene sequence: CDR1 GTSNPN, CDR2 SVGIG (reference sequence). This CDR3 contains 11 residues.

This chain uses TRBV6-6 with TRBJ2-1, with 10 positions matching TRBD2. The CDR3 sequence is 16 residues long. CDR1 MNHNY and CDR2 SVGAGI come from the germline V gene (reference sequence). Trimming at V came to 4 bases and at J to 7 bases, leaving 10 bases not matched to a gene. The CDR3 is CASSFPIAGGPNEQFF. CDR3 DNA: TGTGCCAGCAGTTTCCCAATAGCGGGGGGCCCTAATGAGCAGTTCTTC.

The sample holds a few counts of this clonotype. The chain carries TRBV24-1 and TRBJ2-1, with 9 bases lining up with TRBD2. CDR1 is KGHDR, CDR2 SFDVKD, per germline. The CDR3 length is 17 residues. J lost 2 bases, V lost 1 base, and 5 bases had no gene match. The CDR3 spells CATSDFGAGGTYNEQFF. The CDR3 nucleotides are TGTGCCACCAGTGATTTCGGAGCGGGGGGCACCTACAATGAGCAGTTCTTC.

This chain joins TRBV7-2 and TRBJ2-2; D might be TRBD1 (6 bases). Trimming took off 0 bases at V and 4 bases at J, with 12 bases between the two ends. Germline CDR1 reads SGHTA; CDR2 reads FQGNSA. The CDR3 runs 16 residues. The CDR3 here is CASSLAERGITGELFF. The CDR3 DNA sequence: TGTGCCAGCAGCTTAGCGGAGAGGGGGATCACCGGGGAGCTGTTTTTT.

The chain joins TRBV12-3 or TRBV12-4 to TRBJ1-6; weak D call: TRBD1 (5 bases). The CDR3 runs to 14 residues. Trimming removed 5 bases at V and 8 bases at J, with 13 bases between. The CDR3 loop is CASSLNMGDSPLHF. Here the CDR3 DNA reads TGTGCCAGCAGTCTCAATATGGGGGATTCACCCCTCCACTTT.

This clonotype was counted between two and nine times. The rearrangement uses TRBV4-1 and TRBJ2-4; 7 bases are shared with TRBD2. This CDR3 has 16 residues. Germline V gene sequence: CDR1 MGHRA, CDR2 YSYEKL. The junction had 6 bases not matched to a gene; V was cut back by 4 bases and J by 0 bases. The CDR3 sequence: CASSPGGLTAKNIQYF. CDR3 in DNA: TGCGCCAGCAGCCCGGGGGGACTAACAGCCAAAAACATTCAGTACTTC.

This clonotype appeared a few times. The V gene is TRBV5-1, the J gene TRBJ2-1, with 7 nucleotides matching TRBD2. Germline CDR1 and CDR2: SGHRS and YFSETQ. The CDR3 is made up of 16 amino acids. The J segment lost 0 bases and the V segment lost 6 bases, leaving 9 bases of the junction unmatched. The CDR3 sequence is CASTKRLAGSYNEQFF. DNA for the CDR3: TGCGCCAGCACAAAGCGACTAGCTGGCTCCTACAATGAGCAGTTCTTC.

This chain links TRBV7-9 with TRBJ2-7; the D gene is possibly TRBD1 (6 bases). V lost 5 bases, J lost 4 bases, and 24 bases lay in between. This CDR3 has 17 residues. CDR1 is SEHNR and CDR2 is FQNEAQ in the germline V gene (reference sequence). For the CDR3, the DNA is TGTGCCAGCAGCCCGATACTCGGCGGACAGCCGGAGTACGAGCAGTACTTC. It codes for CASSPILGGQPEYEQYF.

This clonotype was observed a few times. The chain uses TRBV20-1 and TRBJ2-1; TRBD2 agrees at 9 bases. CDR1 is DFQATT and CDR2 is SNEGSKA in the germline V gene (reference sequence). The CDR3 consists of 16 residues. With V trimmed by 1 base and J by 5 bases, 9 bases remained unmatched. The chain's CDR3 is CSARGRGLANNNEQFF. DNA of the CDR3: TGCAGTGCTAGAGGCCGAGGACTAGCGAACAACAATGAGCAGTTCTTC.

This clonotype was found a few times. The V gene is TRBV7-9, the J gene TRBJ2-7; 8 positions agree with TRBD1. The CDR3 loop spans 14 amino acids. Trimming at V came to 1 base and at J to 6 bases, leaving 5 bases not matched to a gene. Germline values: CDR1 SEHNR, CDR2 FQNEAQ (reference sequence). This CDR3 reads CASSLGPGGGEQYF. As DNA, the CDR3 is TGTGCCAGCAGCTTAGGGCCAGGGGGCGGCGAGCAGTACTTC. Drawing the rest from reference TRBV7-9 and TRBJ2-7, the complete variable domain is DTGVSQNPRHKITKRGQNVTFRCDPISEHNRLYWYRQTLGQGPEFLTYFQNEAQLEKSRLLSDRFSAERPKGSFSTLEIQRTEQGDSAMYLCASSLGPGGGEQYFGPGTRLTVT.

The chain carries TRBV30 and TRBJ2-4; D assignment may be TRBD1 or TRBD2 (5 bases each). V lost 0 bases to trimming and J lost 9 bases, with 15 bases between them. The CDR3 runs to 14 residues. Looked up from germline, CDR1 is GTSNPN and CDR2 is SVGIG (reference sequence). The CDR3 spells CAWSVAARGVIQYF. CDR3 in DNA: TGTGCCTGGAGTGTCGCGGCTAGAGGGGTCATTCAGTACTTC.

This clonotype was recorded a few times. The V and J genes are TRBV12-3 or TRBV12-4 and TRBJ1-1; 8 bases line up with TRBD1. CDR3 length equals 13 residues. V trimming: 5 bases; J trimming: 6 bases; junction bases outside the gene matches: 5. The CDR3 DNA sequence: TGTGCCAGCAGTGTCAGGGGGCATTCTGAAGCTTTCTTT. Translation: CASSVRGHSEAFF.

A few counts support this clonotype. V is TRBV20-1 and J is TRBJ2-5; the D is unclear. CDR3 length: 12 residues. Trimming took off 3 bases at V and 7 bases at J, with 12 bases between the two ends. Germline CDR1 DFQATT, CDR2 SNEGSKA (reference sequence). CDR3 loop: CSARPPIGTQYF. CDR3 DNA: TGCAGTGCTAGGCCCCCCATAGGGACCCAGTACTTC.

The chain combines TRBV28 with TRBJ2-2; 8 positions match TRBD2. Germline trimming cut 8 bases from V and 6 bases from J; bases unmatched to any gene: 8. Germline V CDR1 and CDR2: MDHEN, SYDVKM. The CDR3 has 14 residues. This chain's CDR3 is CASSNGGGSGELFF. The CDR3 nucleotides read TGTGCCAGCTCAAACGGGGGGGGATCCGGGGAGCTGTTTTTT.

The J gene is TRBJ1-2, the V gene TRBV20-1, with TRBD1 identical over 9 bases. Trimming cost V 6 bases and J 4 bases; bases outside gene matches: 12. Germline V gives CDR1 DFQATT, CDR2 SNEGSKA (reference sequence). This CDR3 region has 15 residues. In DNA form, the CDR3 reads TGCAGTGCGGTCCCGGGACAGGGACCCACCTATGGCTACACCTTC. It translates to CSAVPGQGPTYGYTF.

This clonotype appeared a few times. The V gene is TRBV7-2, the J gene TRBJ1-5; tentatively, D is TRBD1 (5 bases). V lost 4 bases and J 6 bases, leaving 13 bases between the germline ends. Germline V CDR1 and CDR2: SGHTA, FQGNSA. The CDR3 contains 14 residues. CDR3 sequence: CASSYRGGGQPQHF. The CDR3 nucleotides read TGTGCCAGCAGCTACCGGGGCGGAGGTCAGCCCCAGCATTTT.